The 19 T cell receptor beta chains presented below share a single source sample, sequenced in a study of cytomegalovirus exposure and HLA in healthy donors. 60 Vbeta and 13 Jbeta primers were used in PCR. Assay used: immunoSEQ multiplex PCR; TCRdb lists only in-frame clones, some missing. The repertoire has about 250,000 clones, approximately 81% of them found once; the top ten carry 0.2% to 0.25%. Sequencing was done on a sample of PBMCs. The receptors originated from a girl between 2 and 10 years old in good health and CMV-seronegative.

The chain has TRBV11-2 and TRBJ2-1; a possible D gene is TRBD2 (5 bases). Germline CDR1 SGHAT, CDR2 FQNNGV. The CDR3 loop spans 18 amino acids. V lost 1 base and J 3 bases, leaving 19 bases between the germline ends. In nucleotides, the CDR3 is TGTGCCAGCAGCTTAGCCCCCTCTAGCCTCTCGGGCTACAATGAGCAGTTCTTC. Translation gives CASSLAPSSLSGYNEQFF.

As DNA, the CDR3 is TGCAGTGTCCGGACAGGGGCCTACGAGCAGTACTTC. Protein product: CSVRTGAYEQYF. The chain uses TRBV29-1 and TRBJ2-5; 9 bases align to TRBD1. The J call may be incorrect, as the DNA end agrees better with TRBJ2-7. Germline V gives CDR1 SQVTM, CDR2 ANQGSEA. The CDR3 runs 12 residues.

The rearrangement links TRBV6-1 to TRBJ1-2, with D hard to call. The CDR3 is 11 amino acids. V lost 6 bases and J lost 2, with 4 bases in between. The germline CDR1 and CDR2 sequences are MNHNS and SASEGT. In DNA, the CDR3 is TGTGCCAGCAGCGGGAACTATGGCTACACCTTC. Residues: CASSGNYGYTF.

As to this clone: Additional DNA sequences in this sample encode the identical CDR3. The rearrangement uses TRBV5-4 and TRBJ2-7; D gene ambiguous. Trimming took off 0 bases at V and 0 bases at J, with 7 bases between the two ends. This CDR3 has 14 amino acids. Germline CDR1 SGHNT, CDR2 YYREEE (reference sequence). CDR3 region: CASSLGLSSYEQYF. The CDR3 nucleotides read TGTGCCAGCAGCTTGGGCCTCAGCTCCTACGAGCAGTACTTC. Filled out from reference TRBV5-4 and TRBJ2-7, the complete variable domain reads ETGVTQSPTHLIKTRGQQVTLRCSSQSGHNTVSWYQQALGQGPQFIFQYYREEENGRGNFPPRFSGLQFPNYSSELNVNALELDDSALYLCASSLGLSSYEQYFGPGTRLTVT.

V and J are TRBV6-6 and TRBJ1-5; D possibly corresponds to TRBD1 (6 bases). The ends were cut back, 5 bases at V and 1 base at J, with 12 bases in the middle. This CDR3 has 15 amino acids. Germline V gives CDR1 MNHNY, CDR2 SVGAGI (reference sequence). The CDR3 is CASSPTDRSNQPQHF. The DNA of the CDR3 is TGTGCCAGCAGTCCTACTGACAGGAGCAATCAGCCCCAGCATTTT.

This sequence joins TRBV7-9 and TRBJ2-7; possible D gene TRBD2, 5 bases. Trimming removed 1 base from V and 6 bases from J, with 10 bases in between. CDR3 size: 13 residues. Germline assignment: CDR1 SEHNR and CDR2 FQNEAQ (reference sequence). The DNA of the CDR3 is TGTGCCAGCAGCTTAGGGGCGAGGGTCGAGCAGTACTTC. Residues: CASSLGARVEQYF.

CDR3 nucleotides: TGTGCCAGCAGCTTAGTCCGGCGGTTGAACACCGGGGAGCTGTTTTTT. Its protein is CASSLVRRLNTGELFF. The chain joins TRBV7-8 to TRBJ2-2; D remains ambiguous. The CDR3 consists of 16 residues. Between the trimmed V and J ends, which lost 1 base and 1 base, there was a span of 10 bases. Germline CDR1 and CDR2: SGHVS and FQNEAQ.

This clone appeared a single time. The V call is TRBV27, the J call TRBJ2-3; tentatively, D is TRBD2 (5 bases). CDR3 length: 15 residues. The V gene's germline CDR1 is MNHEY and CDR2 SMNVEV (reference sequence). Between the trimmed V and J ends, which lost 2 bases and 4 bases, there was a span of 13 bases. The CDR3 DNA follows: TGTGCCAGCAGTTTAGATGACCGGGAACCAGATACGCAGTATTTT. Translated: CASSLDDREPDTQYF.

The rearrangement links TRBV18 to TRBJ2-7; TRBD2 matches at 7 bases. The CDR3 is 13 amino acids. Germline values: CDR1 KGHSH, CDR2 LQKENI. With V trimmed by 3 bases and J by 4 bases, 3 bases remained unmatched. The CDR3, as DNA: TGTGCCAGCTCACCCGTCGGGGGGTACGAGCAGTACTTC. It specifies CASSPVGGYEQYF.

This clone was counted a single time. The rearrangement uses TRBV7-2 and TRBJ2-7, with TRBD1 matching over 7 bases. The CDR3 has 15 amino acids. Germline CDR1 reads SGHTA; CDR2 reads FQGNSA. V lost 5 bases and J lost 2; bases outside the gene matches: 9. Here the CDR3 DNA reads TGTGCCAGCAGCCGGAGTACCGGGACAGCCTACGAGCAGTACTTC. Protein sequence: CASSRSTGTAYEQYF.

This clone has more than one count but fewer than ten. The chain has TRBV10-2 and TRBJ1-1, with a possible D match to TRBD1 (6 bases). Trimming pared 6 bases from V and 3 bases from J, leaving 8 bases between. The germline V gene has CDR1 WSHSY and CDR2 SAAADI. The CDR3 is 12 amino acids. In nucleotides, the CDR3 is TGCGCCAGCAGAGGGGGTTACACTGAAGCTTTCTTT. It codes for CASRGGYTEAFF.

This clone was counted only a few times. The chain joins TRBV6-1 to TRBJ1-4; D is unclear. Trimming took 3 bases from V and 8 from J, leaving 16 bases between them. CDR1 and CDR2 from the germline V gene are MNHNS and SASEGT. The CDR3 length is 15 residues. CDR3 DNA sequence: TGTGCCAGCAGTGAGATTGGCGTCATACAGGAAAAACTGTTTTTT. This gives the protein CASSEIGVIQEKLFF.

The chain joins TRBV5-4 to TRBJ1-1; a weak D match, TRBD1 (6 bases). The CDR3 runs 14 residues. Trimming pared 5 bases from V and 1 base from J, leaving 12 bases between. Per the germline V gene, CDR1 is SGHNT and CDR2 is YYREEE (reference sequence). The CDR3 DNA is TGTGCCAGCAGTTACAGGGATAGGAACACTGAAGCTTTCTTT. Protein product: CASSYRDRNTEAFF.

The genes are TRBV28 and TRBJ2-7; 9 positions match TRBD1. The length of the CDR3 is 15 residues. Germline V gives CDR1 MDHEN, CDR2 SYDVKM. V shed 6 bases and J 4 bases; nucleotides not matched to a gene: 10. The CDR3 region has the DNA TGTGCCAGCAGAAAAATGGGACAGGGAGTATACGAGCAGTACTTC. Translated: CASRKMGQGVYEQYF.

This clone was picked up a small number of times. The V gene is TRBV5-4, the J gene TRBJ1-2; 10 bases are a match to TRBD1. This CDR3 spans 13 amino acids. CDR1 SGHNT and CDR2 YYREEE come from the germline V gene (reference sequence). The V gene end was trimmed by 4 bases and the J gene end by 6 bases; junction bases not matched to a gene: 3. The CDR3, as DNA: TGTGCCAGCAGCCCGGGACAGGGGCATGGCTACACCTTC. It is translated as CASSPGQGHGYTF. The variable domain in full, completed from reference TRBV5-4 and TRBJ1-2, reads ETGVTQSPTHLIKTRGQQVTLRCSSQSGHNTVSWYQQALGQGPQFIFQYYREEENGRGNFPPRFSGLQFPNYSSELNVNALELDDSALYLCASSPGQGHGYTFGSGTRLTVV.

A few counts support this clone. V and J are TRBV7-8 and TRBJ2-6; tentative D call: TRBD1 (6 bases). Germline V gene data show CDR1 as SGHVS and CDR2 as FQNEAQ. V was trimmed by 5 bases and J by 2 bases, leaving 10 bases between them. This CDR3 spans 15 amino acids. The CDR3 DNA is TGTGCCAGCAGCCTACAGGGACCTGGGGCCAACGTCCTGACTTTC. The encoded protein is CASSLQGPGANVLTF.

This rearrangement joins TRBV4-1 to TRBJ2-5; no definite D call. V was cut by 2 bases and J by 8 bases, with 18 bases left in between. CDR3 size: 15 residues. Germline CDR1 and CDR2: MGHRA and YSYEKL. Here the CDR3 DNA reads TGCGCCAGCAGCCAAACCCATCCCTCATCGGGTACCCAGTACTTC. Translating gives CASSQTHPSSGTQYF.

The chain employs TRBV21-1 and TRBJ1-2; the table gives TRBD1 as D, unverified against the DNA. TRBV21-1 is tagged as a pseudogene. The CDR3 is 16 amino acids. CDR3 nucleotides: TGTGCCAGCAGCAAAAAGTCGGCCAGGTCCGACTATGGCTACACCTTC. This gives the protein CASSKKSARSDYGYTF.

This chain uses TRBV7-9 with TRBJ2-2; 13 bases line up with TRBD2. Germline V lookup: CDR1 SEHNR, CDR2 FQNEAQ (reference sequence). CDR3 length equals 18 residues. V dropped 6 bases and J dropped 0; count of bases not matched to a gene: 7. In nucleotides, the CDR3 is TGTGCCAGCAGGAGACTAGCGGGAGGTGCGGCGAACACCGGGGAGCTGTTTTTT. Translating it yields CASRRLAGGAANTGELFF.